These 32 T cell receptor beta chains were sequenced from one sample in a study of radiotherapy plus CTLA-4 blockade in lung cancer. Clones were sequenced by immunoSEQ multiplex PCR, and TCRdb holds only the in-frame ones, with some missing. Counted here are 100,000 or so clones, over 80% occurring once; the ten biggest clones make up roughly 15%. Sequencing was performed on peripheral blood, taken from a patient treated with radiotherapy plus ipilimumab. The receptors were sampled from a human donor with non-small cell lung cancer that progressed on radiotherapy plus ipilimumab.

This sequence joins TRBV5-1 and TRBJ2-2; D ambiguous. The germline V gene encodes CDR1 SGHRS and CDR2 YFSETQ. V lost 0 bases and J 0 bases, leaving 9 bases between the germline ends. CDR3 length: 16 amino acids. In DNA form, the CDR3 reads TGCGCCAGCAGCTTGGTTGGCGTTACGAACACCGGGGAGCTGTTTTTT. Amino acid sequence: CASSLVGVTNTGELFF.

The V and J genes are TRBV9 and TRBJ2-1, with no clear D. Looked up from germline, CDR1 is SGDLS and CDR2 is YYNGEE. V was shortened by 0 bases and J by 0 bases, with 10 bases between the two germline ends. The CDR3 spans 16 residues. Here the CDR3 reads CASSVAVTSSYNEQFF. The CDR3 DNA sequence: TGTGCCAGCAGCGTAGCGGTAACCAGCTCCTACAATGAGCAGTTCTTC.

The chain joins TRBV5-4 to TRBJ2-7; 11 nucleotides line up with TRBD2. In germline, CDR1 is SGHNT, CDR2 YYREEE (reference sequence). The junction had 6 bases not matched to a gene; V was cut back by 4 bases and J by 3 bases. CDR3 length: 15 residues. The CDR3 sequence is CASSLIAGGRYEQYF. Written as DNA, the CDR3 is TGTGCCAGCAGCCTTATAGCGGGGGGGCGCTACGAGCAGTACTTC.

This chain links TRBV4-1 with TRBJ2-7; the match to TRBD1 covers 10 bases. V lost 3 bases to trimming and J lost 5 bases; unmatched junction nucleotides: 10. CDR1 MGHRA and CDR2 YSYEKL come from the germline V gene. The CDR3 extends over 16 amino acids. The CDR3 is CASSHEPGQGIHEQYF. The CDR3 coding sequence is TGCGCCAGCAGCCATGAACCGGGACAGGGGATTCACGAGCAGTACTTC.

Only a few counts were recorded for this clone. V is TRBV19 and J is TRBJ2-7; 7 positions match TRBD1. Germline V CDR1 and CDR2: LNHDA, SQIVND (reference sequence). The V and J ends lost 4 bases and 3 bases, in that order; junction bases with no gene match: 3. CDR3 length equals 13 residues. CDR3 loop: CASSKTGYYEQYF. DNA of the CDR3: TGTGCCAGTAGTAAGACAGGGTACTACGAGCAGTACTTC.

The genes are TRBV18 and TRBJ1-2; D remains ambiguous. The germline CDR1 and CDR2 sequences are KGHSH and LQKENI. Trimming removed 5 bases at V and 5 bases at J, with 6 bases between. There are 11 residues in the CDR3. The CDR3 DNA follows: TGTGCCAGCTCAAGCTATTATGGCTACACCTTC. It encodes CASSSYYGYTF.

The CDR3 region is CASSLALGLGVGANVLTF. The CDR3 DNA follows: TGTGCCAGCAGCTTAGCATTAGGCCTGGGAGTTGGGGCCAACGTCCTGACTTTC. V is TRBV7-8 and J is TRBJ2-6; tentatively, D is TRBD2 (5 bases). Per the germline V gene, CDR1 is SGHVS and CDR2 is FQNEAQ. The CDR3 loop spans 18 amino acids. V was cut by 0 bases and J by 3 bases, with 15 bases left in between.

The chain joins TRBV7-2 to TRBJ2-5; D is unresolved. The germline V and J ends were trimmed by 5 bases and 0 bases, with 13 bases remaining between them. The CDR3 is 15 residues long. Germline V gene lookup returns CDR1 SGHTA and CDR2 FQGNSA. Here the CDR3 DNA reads TGTGCCAGCAGCCGAACAACACAAAACCAAGAGACCCAGTACTTC. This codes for CASSRTTQNQETQYF.

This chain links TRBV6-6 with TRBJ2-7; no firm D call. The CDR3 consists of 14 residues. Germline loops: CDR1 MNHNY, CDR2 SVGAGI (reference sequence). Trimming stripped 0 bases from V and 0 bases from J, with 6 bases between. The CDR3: CASSYSRASYEQYF. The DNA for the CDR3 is TGTGCCAGCAGTTACTCTCGGGCCTCCTACGAGCAGTACTTC.

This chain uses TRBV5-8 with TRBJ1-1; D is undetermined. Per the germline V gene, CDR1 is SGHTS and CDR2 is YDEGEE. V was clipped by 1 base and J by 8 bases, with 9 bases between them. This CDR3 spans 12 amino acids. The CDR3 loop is CASSLNSAEAFF. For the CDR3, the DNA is TGTGCCAGCAGCTTGAACAGTGCAGAAGCTTTCTTT. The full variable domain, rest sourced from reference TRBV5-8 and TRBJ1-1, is EAGVTQSPTHLIKTRGQQATLRCSPISGHTSVYWYQQALGLGLQFLLWYDEGEERNRGNFPPRFSGRQFPNYSSELNVNALELEDSALYLCASSLNSAEAFFGQGTRLTVV.

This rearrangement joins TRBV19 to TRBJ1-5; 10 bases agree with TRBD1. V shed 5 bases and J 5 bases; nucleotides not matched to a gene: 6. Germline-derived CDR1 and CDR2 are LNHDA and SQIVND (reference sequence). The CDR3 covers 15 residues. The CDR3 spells CASSDTGTGDQPQHF. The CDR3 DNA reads TGTGCCAGTAGTGACACTGGGACAGGGGATCAGCCCCAGCATTTT. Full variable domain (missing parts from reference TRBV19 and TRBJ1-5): DGGITQSPKYLFRKEGQNVTLSCEQNLNHDAMYWYRQDPGQGLRLIYYSQIVNDFQKGDIAEGYSVSREKKESFPLTVTSAQKNPTAFYLCASSDTGTGDQPQHFGDGTRLSIL.

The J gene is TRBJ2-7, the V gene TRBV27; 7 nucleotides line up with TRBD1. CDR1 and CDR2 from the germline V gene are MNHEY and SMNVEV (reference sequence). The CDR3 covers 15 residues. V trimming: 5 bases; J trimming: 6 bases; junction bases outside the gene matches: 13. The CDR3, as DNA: TGTGCCAGCAGTCCGATTCAGACAGGGCCGGGCGAGCAGTACTTC. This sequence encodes CASSPIQTGPGEQYF.

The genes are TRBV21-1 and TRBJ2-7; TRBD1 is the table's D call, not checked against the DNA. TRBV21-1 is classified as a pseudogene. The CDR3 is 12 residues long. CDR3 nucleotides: TGTGCCAGCAGCAAAGCAGGACAGGAGCAGTACTTC. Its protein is CASSKAGQEQYF.

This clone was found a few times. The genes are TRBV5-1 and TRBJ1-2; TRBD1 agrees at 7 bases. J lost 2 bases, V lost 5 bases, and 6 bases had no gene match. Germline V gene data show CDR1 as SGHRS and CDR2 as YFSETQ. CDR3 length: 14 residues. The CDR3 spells CASSEYRGNYGYTF. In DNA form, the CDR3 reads TGCGCCAGCAGTGAATACAGGGGCAACTATGGCTACACCTTC. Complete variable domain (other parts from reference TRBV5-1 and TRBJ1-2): KAGVTQTPRYLIKTRGQQVTLSCSPISGHRSVSWYQQTPGQGLQFLFEYFSETQRNKGNFPGRFSGRQFSNSRSEMNVSTLELGDSALYLCASSEYRGNYGYTFGSGTRLTVV.

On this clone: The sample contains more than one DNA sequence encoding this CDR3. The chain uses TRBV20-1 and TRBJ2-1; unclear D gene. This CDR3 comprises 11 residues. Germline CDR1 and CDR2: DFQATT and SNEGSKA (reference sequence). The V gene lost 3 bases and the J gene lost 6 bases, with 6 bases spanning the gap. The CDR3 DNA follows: TGCAGTGCTAGTTCGCTCAATGAGCAGTTCTTC. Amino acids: CSASSLNEQFF.

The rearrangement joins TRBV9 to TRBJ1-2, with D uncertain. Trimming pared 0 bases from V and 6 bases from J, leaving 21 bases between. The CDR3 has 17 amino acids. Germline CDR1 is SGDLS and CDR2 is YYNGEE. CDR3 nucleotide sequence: TGTGCCAGCAGCGTAGTTCGGGAGGGCAGCCCGGGAAATGGCTACACCTTC. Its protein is CASSVVREGSPGNGYTF.

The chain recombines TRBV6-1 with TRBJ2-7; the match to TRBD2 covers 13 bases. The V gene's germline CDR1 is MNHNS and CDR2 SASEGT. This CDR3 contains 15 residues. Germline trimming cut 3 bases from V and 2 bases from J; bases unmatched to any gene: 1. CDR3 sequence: CASSEGLAGTYEQYF. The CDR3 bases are TGTGCCAGCAGTGAGGGACTAGCGGGGACCTACGAGCAGTACTTC.

The CDR3 sequence: CSVENPGSEAFF. In DNA form, the CDR3 reads TGCAGCGTTGAAAATCCTGGAAGTGAAGCTTTCTTT. The V and J genes are TRBV29-1 and TRBJ1-1; D gene uncertain. CDR1 SQVTM and CDR2 ANQGSEA come from the germline V gene. The V end was cut by 2 bases, the J end by 7 bases, with 11 bases between. The length of the CDR3 is 12 residues.

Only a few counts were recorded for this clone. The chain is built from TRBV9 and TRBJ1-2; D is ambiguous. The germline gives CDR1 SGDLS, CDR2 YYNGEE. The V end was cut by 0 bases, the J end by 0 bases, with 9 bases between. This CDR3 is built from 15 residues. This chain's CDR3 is CASSVAGESNYGYTF. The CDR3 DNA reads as TGTGCCAGCAGCGTAGCTGGGGAATCTAACTATGGCTACACCTTC.

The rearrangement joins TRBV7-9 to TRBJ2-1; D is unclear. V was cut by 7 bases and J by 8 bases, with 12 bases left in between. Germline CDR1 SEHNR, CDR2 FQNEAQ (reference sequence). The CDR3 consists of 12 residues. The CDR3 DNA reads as TGTGCCAGCACTCGTTCGCTCTATGAGCAGTTCTTC. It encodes CASTRSLYEQFF.

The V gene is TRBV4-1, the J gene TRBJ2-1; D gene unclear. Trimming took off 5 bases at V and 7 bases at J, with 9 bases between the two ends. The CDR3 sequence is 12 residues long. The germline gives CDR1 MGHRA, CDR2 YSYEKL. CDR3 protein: CASSNHQNEQFF. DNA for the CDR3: TGCGCCAGCAGCAATCACCAGAATGAGCAGTTCTTC.

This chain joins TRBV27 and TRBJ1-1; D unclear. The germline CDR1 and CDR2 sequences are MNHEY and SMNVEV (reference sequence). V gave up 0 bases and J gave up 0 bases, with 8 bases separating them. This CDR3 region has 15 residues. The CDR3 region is CASSLSGKVNTEAFF. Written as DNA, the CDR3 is TGTGCCAGCAGTTTATCGGGAAAGGTGAACACTGAAGCTTTCTTT.

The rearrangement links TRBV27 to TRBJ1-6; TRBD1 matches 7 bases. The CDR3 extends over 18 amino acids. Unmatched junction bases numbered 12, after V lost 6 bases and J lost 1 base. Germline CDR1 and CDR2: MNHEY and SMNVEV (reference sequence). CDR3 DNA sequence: TGTGCCAGCAGCCCCCTGGCGACAGGGAGGTCCTATAATTCACCCCTCCACTTT. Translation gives CASSPLATGRSYNSPLHF.

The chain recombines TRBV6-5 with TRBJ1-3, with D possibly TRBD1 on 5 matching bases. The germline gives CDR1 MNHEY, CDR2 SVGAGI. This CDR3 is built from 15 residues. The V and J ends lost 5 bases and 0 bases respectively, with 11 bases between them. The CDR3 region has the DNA TGTGCCAGCAGTGGGGCAGGAATCTCTGGAAACACCATATATTTT. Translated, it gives CASSGAGISGNTIYF.

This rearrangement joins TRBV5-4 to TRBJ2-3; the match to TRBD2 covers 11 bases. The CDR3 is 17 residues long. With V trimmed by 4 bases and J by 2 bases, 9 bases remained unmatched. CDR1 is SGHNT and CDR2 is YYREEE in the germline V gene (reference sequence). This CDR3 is CASSRGGTSGLTDTQYF. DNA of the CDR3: TGTGCCAGCAGCAGGGGGGGGACTAGCGGTCTCACAGATACGCAGTATTTT.

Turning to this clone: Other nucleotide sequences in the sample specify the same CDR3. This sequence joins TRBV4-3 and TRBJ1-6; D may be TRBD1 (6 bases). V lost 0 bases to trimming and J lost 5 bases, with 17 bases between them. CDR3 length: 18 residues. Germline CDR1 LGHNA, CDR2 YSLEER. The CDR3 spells CASSQEPAGASHNSPLHF. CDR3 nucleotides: TGCGCCAGCAGCCAAGAACCGGCGGGGGCGTCCCATAATTCACCCCTCCACTTT.

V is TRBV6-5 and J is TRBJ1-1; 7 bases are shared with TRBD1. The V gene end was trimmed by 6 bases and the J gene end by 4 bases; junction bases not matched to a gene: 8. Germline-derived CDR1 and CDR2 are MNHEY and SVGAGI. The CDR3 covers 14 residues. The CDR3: CASRSPAGGTEAFF. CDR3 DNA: TGTGCCAGCAGGTCCCCAGCAGGGGGCACTGAAGCTTTCTTT.

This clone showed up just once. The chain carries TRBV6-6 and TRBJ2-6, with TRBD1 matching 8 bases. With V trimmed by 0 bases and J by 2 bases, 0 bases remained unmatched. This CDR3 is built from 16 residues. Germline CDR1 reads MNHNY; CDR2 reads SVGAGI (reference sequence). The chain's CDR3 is CASSYSDRAGANVLTF. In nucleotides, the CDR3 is TGTGCCAGCAGTTACTCGGACAGGGCTGGGGCCAACGTCCTGACTTTC.

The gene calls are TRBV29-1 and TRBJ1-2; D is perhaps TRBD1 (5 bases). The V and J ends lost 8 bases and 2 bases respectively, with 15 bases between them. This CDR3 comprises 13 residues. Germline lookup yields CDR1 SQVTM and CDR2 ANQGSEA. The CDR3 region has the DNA TGCAGCTCCCGGGACCTCCTGAACTATGGCTACACCTTC. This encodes CSSRDLLNYGYTF.

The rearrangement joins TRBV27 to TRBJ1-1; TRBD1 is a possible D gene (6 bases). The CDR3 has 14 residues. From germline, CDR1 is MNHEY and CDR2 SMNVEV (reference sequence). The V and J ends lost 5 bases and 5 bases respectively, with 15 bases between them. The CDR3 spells CASSHGGGRTEAFF. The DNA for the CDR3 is TGTGCCAGCAGTCACGGGGGGGGCAGGACTGAAGCTTTCTTT.

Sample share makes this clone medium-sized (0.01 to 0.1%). The DNA of the CDR3 is TGTGCCTGGAGTGTAATCCTACCCGGGGAGCTGTTTTTT. This codes for CAWSVILPGELFF. The rearrangement links TRBV30 to TRBJ2-2, with no clear D. The CDR3 extends over 13 amino acids. The germline V and J ends were trimmed by 0 bases and 6 bases, with 8 bases remaining between them. The germline gives CDR1 GTSNPN, CDR2 SVGIG (reference sequence).

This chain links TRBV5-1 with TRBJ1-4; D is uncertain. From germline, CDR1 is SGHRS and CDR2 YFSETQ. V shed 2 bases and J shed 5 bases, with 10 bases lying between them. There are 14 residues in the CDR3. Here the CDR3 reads CASSFGGSNEKLFF. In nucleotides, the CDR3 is TGCGCCAGCAGCTTTGGCGGCTCCAATGAAAAACTGTTTTTT.